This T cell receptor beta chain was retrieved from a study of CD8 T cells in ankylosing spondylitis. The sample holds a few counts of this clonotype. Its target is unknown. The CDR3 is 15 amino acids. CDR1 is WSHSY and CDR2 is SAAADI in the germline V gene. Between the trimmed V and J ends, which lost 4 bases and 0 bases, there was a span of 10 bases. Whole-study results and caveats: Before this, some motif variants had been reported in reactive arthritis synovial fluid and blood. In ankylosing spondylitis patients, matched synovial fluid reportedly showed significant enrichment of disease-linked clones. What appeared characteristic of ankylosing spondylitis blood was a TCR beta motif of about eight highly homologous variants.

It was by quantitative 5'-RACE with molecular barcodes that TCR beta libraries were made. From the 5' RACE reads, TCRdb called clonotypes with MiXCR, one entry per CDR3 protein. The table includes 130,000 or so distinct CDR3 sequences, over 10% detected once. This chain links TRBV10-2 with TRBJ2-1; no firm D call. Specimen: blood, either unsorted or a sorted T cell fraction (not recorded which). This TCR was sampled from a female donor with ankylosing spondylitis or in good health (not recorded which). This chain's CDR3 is CASSGTASSYNEQFF. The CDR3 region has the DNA TGCGCCAGCAGTGGGACCGCCAGCTCCTACAATGAGCAGTTCTTC.